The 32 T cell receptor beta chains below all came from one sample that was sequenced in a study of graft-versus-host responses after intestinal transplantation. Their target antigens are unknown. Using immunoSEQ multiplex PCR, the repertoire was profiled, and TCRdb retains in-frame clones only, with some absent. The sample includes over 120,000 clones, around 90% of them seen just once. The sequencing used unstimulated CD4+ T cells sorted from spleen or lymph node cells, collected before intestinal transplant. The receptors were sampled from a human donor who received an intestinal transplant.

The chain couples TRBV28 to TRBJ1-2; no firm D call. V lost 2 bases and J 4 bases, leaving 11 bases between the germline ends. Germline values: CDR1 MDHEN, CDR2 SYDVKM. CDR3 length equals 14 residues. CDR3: CASSLLRVVYGYTF. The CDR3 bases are TGTGCCAGCAGTTTACTACGTGTCGTCTATGGCTACACCTTC.

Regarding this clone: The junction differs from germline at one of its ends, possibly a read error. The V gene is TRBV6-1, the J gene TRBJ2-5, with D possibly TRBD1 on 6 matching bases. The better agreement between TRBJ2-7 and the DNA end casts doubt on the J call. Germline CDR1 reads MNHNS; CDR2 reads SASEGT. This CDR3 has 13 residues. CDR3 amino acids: CASREAGDYEQYF. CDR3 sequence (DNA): TGTGCCAGCAGGGAAGCAGGGGATTACGAGCAGTACTTC.

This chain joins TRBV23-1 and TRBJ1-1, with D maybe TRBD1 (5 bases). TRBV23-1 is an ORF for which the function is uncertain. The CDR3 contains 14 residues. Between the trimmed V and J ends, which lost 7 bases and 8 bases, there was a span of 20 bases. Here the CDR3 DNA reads TGCGCCAGCACCTCAGGTGGGGGGAATGAAGAAGCTTTCTTT. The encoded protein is CASTSGGGNEEAFF.

Here the CDR3 reads CASSRRASLAETQYF. The CDR3 DNA is TGTGCCAGCAGTCGCCGGGCCTCCCTCGCGGAGACCCAGTACTTC. The V and J genes are TRBV6-5 and TRBJ2-5; D gene ambiguous. Germline CDR1 reads MNHEY; CDR2 reads SVGAGI. V lost 5 bases and J lost 5, with 18 bases in between. The CDR3 is 15 amino acids.

The CDR3 DNA reads as TGCGCCAGCAGAGGCTCGAACACCGGGGAGCTGTTTTTT. It specifies CASRGSNTGELFF. The V gene is TRBV5-1, the J gene TRBJ2-2, with unresolved D. Trimming cost V 5 bases and J 0 bases, with 5 bases left between them. The CDR3 is 13 residues long. Germline V gene lookup returns CDR1 SGHRS and CDR2 YFSETQ.

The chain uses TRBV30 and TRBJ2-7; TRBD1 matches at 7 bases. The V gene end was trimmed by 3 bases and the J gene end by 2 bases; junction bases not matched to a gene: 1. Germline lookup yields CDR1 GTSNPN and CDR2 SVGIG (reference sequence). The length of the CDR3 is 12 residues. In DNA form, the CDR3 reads TGTGCCTGGAGGAGGGGGCCCTACGAGCAGTACTTC. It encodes CAWRRGPYEQYF.

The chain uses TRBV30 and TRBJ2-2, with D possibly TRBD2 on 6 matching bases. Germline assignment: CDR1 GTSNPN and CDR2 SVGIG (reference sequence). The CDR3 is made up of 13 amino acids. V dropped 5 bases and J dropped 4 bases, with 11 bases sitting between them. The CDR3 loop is CAWGRRGTGELFF. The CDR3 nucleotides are TGTGCCTGGGGGAGGAGGGGCACCGGGGAGCTGTTTTTT.

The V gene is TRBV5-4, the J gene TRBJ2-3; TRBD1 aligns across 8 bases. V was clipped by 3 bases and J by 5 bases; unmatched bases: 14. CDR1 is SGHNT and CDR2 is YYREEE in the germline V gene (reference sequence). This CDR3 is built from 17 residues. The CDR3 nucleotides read TGTGCCAGCAGCTCGGGTCCCCTACAGGGGGTCCAAGATACGCAGTATTTT. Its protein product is CASSSGPLQGVQDTQYF.

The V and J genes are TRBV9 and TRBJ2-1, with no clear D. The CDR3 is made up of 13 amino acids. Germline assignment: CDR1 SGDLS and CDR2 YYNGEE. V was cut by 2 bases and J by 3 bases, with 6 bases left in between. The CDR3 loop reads CASSVGYYNEQFF. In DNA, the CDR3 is TGTGCCAGCAGCGTGGGCTACTACAATGAGCAGTTCTTC.

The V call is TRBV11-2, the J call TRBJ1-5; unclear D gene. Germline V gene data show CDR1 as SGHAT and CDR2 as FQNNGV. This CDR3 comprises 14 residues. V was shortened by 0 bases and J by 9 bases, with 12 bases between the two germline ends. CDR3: CASSLDSSEGPQHF. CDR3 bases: TGTGCCAGCAGCTTAGATAGCAGCGAGGGGCCCCAGCATTTT.

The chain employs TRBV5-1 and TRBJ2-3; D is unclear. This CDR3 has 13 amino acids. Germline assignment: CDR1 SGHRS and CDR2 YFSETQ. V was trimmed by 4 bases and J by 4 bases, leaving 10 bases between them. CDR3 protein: CASSNGVADTQYF. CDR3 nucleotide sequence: TGCGCCAGCAGCAATGGGGTCGCAGATACGCAGTATTTT.

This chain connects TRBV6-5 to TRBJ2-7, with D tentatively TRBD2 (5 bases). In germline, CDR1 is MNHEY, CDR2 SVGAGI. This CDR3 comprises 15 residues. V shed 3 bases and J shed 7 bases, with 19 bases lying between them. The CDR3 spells CASSYSLAGLVEQYF. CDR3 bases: TGTGCCAGCAGTTATAGTCTCGCGGGCCTCGTAGAGCAGTACTTC.

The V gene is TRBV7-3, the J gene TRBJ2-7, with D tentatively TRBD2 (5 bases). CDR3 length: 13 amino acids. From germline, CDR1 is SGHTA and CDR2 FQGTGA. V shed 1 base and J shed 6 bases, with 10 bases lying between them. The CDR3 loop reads CASSLSTEGEQYF. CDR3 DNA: TGTGCCAGCAGCTTAAGTACCGAGGGCGAGCAGTACTTC.

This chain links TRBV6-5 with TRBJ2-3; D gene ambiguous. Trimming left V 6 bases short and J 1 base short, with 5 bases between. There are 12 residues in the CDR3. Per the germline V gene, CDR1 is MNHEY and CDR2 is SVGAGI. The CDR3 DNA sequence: TGTGCCAGCAGGGCCCGCACAGATACGCAGTATTTT. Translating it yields CASRARTDTQYF.

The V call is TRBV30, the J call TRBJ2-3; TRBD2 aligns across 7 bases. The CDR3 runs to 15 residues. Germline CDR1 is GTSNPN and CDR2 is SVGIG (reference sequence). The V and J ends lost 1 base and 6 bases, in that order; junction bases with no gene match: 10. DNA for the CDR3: TGTGCCTGGAGTGCTAGCGGAATGCCCGGGGATACGCAGTATTTT. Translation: CAWSASGMPGDTQYF. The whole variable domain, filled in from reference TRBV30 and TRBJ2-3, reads SQTIHQWPATLVQPVGSPLSLECTVEGTSNPNLYWYRQAAGRGLQLLFYSVGIGQISSEVPQNLSASRPQDRQFILSSKKLLLSDSGFYLCAWSASGMPGDTQYFGPGTRLTVL.

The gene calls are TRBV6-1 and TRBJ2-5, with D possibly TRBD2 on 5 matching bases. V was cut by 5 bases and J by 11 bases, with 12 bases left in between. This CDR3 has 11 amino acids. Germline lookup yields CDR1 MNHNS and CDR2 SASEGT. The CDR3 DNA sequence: TGTGCCAGCAGTCGAAACGGGGAGCAGTACTTC. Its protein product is CASSRNGEQYF.

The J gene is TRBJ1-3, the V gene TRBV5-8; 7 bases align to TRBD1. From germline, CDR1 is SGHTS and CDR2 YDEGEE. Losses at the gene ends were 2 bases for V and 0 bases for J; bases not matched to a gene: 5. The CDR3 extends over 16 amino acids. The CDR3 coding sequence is TGTGCCAGCAGCTTAAAAGGGGGCCTCTCTGGAAACACCATATATTTT. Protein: CASSLKGGLSGNTIYF.

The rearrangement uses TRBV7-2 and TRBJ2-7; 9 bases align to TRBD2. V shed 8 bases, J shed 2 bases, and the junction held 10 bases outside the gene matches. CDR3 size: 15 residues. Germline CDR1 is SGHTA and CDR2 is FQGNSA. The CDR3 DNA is TGTGCCAGCCTACCAGAGCTAGCGGGGACCTACGAGCAGTACTTC. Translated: CASLPELAGTYEQYF.

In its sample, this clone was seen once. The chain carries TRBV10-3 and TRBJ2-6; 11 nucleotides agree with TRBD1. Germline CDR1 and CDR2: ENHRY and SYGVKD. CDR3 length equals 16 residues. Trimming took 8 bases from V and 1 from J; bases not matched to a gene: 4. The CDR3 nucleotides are TGTGCCATCTCAGGACAGGGGGCGTCTGGGGCCAACGTCCTGACTTTC. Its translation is CAISGQGASGANVLTF.

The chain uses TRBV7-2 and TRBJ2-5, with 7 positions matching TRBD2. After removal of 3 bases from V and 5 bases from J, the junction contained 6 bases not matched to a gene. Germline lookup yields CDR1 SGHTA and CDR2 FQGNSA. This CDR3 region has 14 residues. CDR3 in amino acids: CASSLGGSGETQYF. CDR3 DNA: TGTGCCAGCAGCTTGGGGGGGAGTGGGGAGACCCAGTACTTC.

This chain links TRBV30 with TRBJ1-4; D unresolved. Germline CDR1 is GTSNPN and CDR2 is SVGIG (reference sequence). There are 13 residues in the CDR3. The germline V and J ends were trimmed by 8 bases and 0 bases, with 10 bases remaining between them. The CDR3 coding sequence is TGTGCCGCTGACCCCGCAACTAATGAAAAACTGTTTTTT. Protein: CAADPATNEKLFF.

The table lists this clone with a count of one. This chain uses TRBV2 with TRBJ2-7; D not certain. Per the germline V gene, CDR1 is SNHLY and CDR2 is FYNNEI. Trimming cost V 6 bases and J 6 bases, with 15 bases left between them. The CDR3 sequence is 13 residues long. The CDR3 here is CASRRILEFEQYF. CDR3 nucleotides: TGTGCCAGCAGACGAATCCTAGAATTCGAGCAGTACTTC. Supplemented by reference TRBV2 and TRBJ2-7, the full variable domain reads EPEVTQTPSHQVTQMGQEVILRCVPISNHLYFYWYRQILGQKVEFLVSFYNNEISEKSEIFDDQFSVERPDGSNFTLKIRSTKLEDSAMYFCASRRILEFEQYFGPGTRLTVT.

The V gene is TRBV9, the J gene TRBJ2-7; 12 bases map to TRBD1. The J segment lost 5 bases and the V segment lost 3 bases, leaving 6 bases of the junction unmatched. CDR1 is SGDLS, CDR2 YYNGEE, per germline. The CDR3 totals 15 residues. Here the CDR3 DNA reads TGTGCCAGCAGCGCCACCGGGACAGGGGGCGACGAGCAGTACTTC. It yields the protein CASSATGTGGDEQYF.

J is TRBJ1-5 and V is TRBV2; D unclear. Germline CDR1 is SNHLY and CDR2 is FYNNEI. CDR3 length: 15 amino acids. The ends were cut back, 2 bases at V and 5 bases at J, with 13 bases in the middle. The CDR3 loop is CASSELGQRYQPQHF. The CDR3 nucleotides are TGTGCCAGCAGTGAATTAGGGCAGCGGTATCAGCCCCAGCATTTT.

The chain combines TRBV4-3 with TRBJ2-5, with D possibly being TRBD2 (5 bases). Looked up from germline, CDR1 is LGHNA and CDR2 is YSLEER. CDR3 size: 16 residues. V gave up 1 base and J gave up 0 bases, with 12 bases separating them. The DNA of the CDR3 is TGCGCCAGCAGCCAAGGGGCGGAGGTGTACCAAGAGACCCAGTACTTC. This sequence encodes CASSQGAEVYQETQYF.

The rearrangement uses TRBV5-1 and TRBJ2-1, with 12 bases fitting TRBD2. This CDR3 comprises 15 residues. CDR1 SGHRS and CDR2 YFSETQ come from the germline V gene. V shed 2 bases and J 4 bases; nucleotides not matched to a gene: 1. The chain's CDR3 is CASSFGLAGYNEQFF. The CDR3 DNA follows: TGCGCCAGCAGCTTTGGACTAGCGGGATACAATGAGCAGTTCTTC.

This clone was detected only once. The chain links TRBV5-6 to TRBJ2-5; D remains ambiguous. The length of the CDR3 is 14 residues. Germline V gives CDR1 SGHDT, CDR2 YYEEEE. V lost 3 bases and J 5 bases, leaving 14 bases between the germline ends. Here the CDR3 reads CASSSDLPGETQYF. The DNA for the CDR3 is TGTGCCAGCAGCTCGGACCTCCCTGGGGAGACCCAGTACTTC. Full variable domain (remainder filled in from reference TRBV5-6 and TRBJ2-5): DAGVTQSPTHLIKTRGQQVTLRCSPKSGHDTVSWYQQALGQGPQFIFQYYEEEERQRGNFPDRFSGHQFPNYSSELNVNALLLGDSALYLCASSSDLPGETQYFGPGTRLLVL.

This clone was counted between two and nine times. CDR3 residues: CASSLGVLGYTF. CDR3 DNA sequence: TGTGCCAGCAGTTTAGGGGTACTAGGCTACACCTTC. The rearrangement uses TRBV28 and TRBJ1-2; no reliable D call. Germline loops: CDR1 MDHEN, CDR2 SYDVKM. Trimming stripped 2 bases from V and 8 bases from J, with 9 bases between. The CDR3 totals 12 residues.

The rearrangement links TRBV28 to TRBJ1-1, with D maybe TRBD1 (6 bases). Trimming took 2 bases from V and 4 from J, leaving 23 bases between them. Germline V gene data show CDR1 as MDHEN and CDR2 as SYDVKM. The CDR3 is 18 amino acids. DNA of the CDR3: TGTGCCAGCAGTTTACCTCGGGACATGCGGATCCTGGGCACTGAAGCTTTCTTT. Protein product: CASSLPRDMRILGTEAFF.

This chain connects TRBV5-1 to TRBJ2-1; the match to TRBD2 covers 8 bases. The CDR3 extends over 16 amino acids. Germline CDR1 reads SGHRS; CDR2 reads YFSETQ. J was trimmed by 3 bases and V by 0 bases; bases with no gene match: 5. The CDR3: CASSLGGTSVYNEQFF. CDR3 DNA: TGCGCCAGCAGCTTGGGAGGGACTAGTGTCTACAATGAGCAGTTCTTC.

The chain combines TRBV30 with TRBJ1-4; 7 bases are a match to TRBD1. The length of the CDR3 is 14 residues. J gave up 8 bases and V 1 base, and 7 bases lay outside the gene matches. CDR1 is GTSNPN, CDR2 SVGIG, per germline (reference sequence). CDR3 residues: CAWSATGSKEKLFF. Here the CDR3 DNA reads TGTGCCTGGAGTGCGACAGGGTCAAAGGAAAAACTGTTTTTT.

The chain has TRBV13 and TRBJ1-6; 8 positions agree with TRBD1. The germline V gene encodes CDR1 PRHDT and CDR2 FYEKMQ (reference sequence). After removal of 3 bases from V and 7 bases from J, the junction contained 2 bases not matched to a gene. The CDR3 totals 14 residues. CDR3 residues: CASSFRDRNSPLHF. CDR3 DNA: TGTGCCAGCAGCTTCCGGGACAGGAATTCACCCCTCCACTTT.